Each of the 21 T cell receptor beta chains below was sequenced from the same sample in a study of T cell changes during pregnancy in multiple sclerosis. Sequencing was performed with immunoSEQ multiplex PCR; in TCRdb, only in-frame clones are kept and a portion is missing. The data show under 65,000 clones, roughly nine tenths seen once. Sequences were derived from peripheral blood, sampled in the first trimester of pregnancy. Source of these receptors: a female donor in good health, enrolled as a control in a pregnancy study.

The rearrangement uses TRBV7-9 and TRBJ1-5, with unresolved D. This CDR3 contains 16 residues. Trimming cost V 5 bases and J 1 base, with 15 bases left between them. Germline V gene data show CDR1 as SEHNR and CDR2 as FQNEAQ (reference sequence). The CDR3 is CASSPGLGWSNQPQHF. CDR3 in DNA: TGTGCCAGCAGCCCCGGACTCGGCTGGAGCAATCAGCCCCAGCATTTT.

This chain links TRBV4-1 with TRBJ2-1; 11 bases are shared with TRBD2. Germline CDR1 reads MGHRA; CDR2 reads YSYEKL. This CDR3 comprises 16 residues. V lost 5 bases to trimming and J lost 4 bases; unmatched junction nucleotides: 7. The CDR3 nucleotides are TGCGCCAGCAGCGCTCAAACTAGCGGGGGTTACAATGAGCAGTTCTTC. It encodes CASSAQTSGGYNEQFF.

The chain uses TRBV7-9 and TRBJ2-2, with 8 bases that match TRBD1. The CDR3 extends over 16 amino acids. Germline V gene sequence: CDR1 SEHNR, CDR2 FQNEAQ (reference sequence). Trimming removed 5 bases from V and 3 bases from J; junction bases left unmatched: 8. Here the CDR3 DNA reads TGTGCCAGCAGCCACCGGGACAGGCGTTACACCGGGGAGCTGTTTTTT. Its translation is CASSHRDRRYTGELFF.

This sequence joins TRBV28 and TRBJ2-2; weak D call: TRBD2 (6 bases). Germline V lookup: CDR1 MDHEN, CDR2 SYDVKM. The CDR3 has 18 residues. Trimming stripped 4 bases from V and 3 bases from J, with 21 bases between. CDR3 coding DNA: TGTGCCAGCAGTTCCCCCCCCGGGACTCTAAGGGACACCGGGGAGCTGTTTTTT. The encoded protein is CASSSPPGTLRDTGELFF.

The V call is TRBV15, the J call TRBJ2-7, with a possible D match to TRBD2 (5 bases). Germline CDR1 and CDR2: LNHNV and YYDKDF (reference sequence). Trimming took off 8 bases at V and 7 bases at J, with 18 bases between the two ends. The CDR3 spans 13 residues. The CDR3 spells CATSQRWGEEQYF. As DNA, the CDR3 is TGTGCCACCTCCCAGAGGTGGGGAGAGGAGCAGTACTTC.

The V and J genes are TRBV4-3 and TRBJ2-6; no clear D. The CDR3 extends over 16 amino acids. The V and J ends lost 4 bases and 4 bases respectively, with 14 bases between them. Germline V gene data show CDR1 as LGHNA and CDR2 as YSLEER. CDR3 sequence reads: CASSLEQTWGANVLTF. In DNA form, the CDR3 reads TGCGCCAGCAGCCTCGAACAGACCTGGGGGGCCAACGTCCTGACTTTC.

The CDR3 nucleotides read TGTGCCAGCAGCTTCGGTCCACAGGGAGGGGGGACGCAGTATTTT. It is translated as CASSFGPQGGGTQYF. The V and J genes are TRBV7-9 and TRBJ2-3; D is perhaps TRBD2 (7 bases). V dropped 3 bases and J dropped 9 bases, with 19 bases sitting between them. The CDR3 contains 15 residues. Germline CDR1 is SEHNR and CDR2 is FQNEAQ (reference sequence). Full variable domain (outside the CDR3, taken from reference TRBV7-9 and TRBJ2-3): DTGVSQNPRHKITKRGQNVTFRCDPISEHNRLYWYRQTLGQGPEFLTYFQNEAQLEKSRLLSDRFSAERPKGSFSTLEIQRTEQGDSAMYLCASSFGPQGGGTQYFGPGTRLTVL.

This chain joins TRBV28 and TRBJ2-7; no reliable D call. The CDR3 runs 14 residues. Looked up from germline, CDR1 is MDHEN and CDR2 is SYDVKM. The ends were cut back, 6 bases at V and 0 bases at J, with 12 bases in the middle. The CDR3 DNA reads TGTGCCAGCAGCAACTTCCCAATCTCCTACGAGCAGTACTTC. The encoded protein is CASSNFPISYEQYF.

The rearrangement joins TRBV5-1 to TRBJ2-7, with TRBD2 matching over 12 bases. V shed 0 bases, J shed 2 bases, and the junction held 6 bases outside the gene matches. The CDR3 has 17 amino acids. Germline CDR1 is SGHRS and CDR2 is YFSETQ. The CDR3 DNA is TGCGCCAGCAGCTTGGCACTAGCGGGAGGTCCCGCCTACGAGCAGTACTTC. Translated, it gives CASSLALAGGPAYEQYF.

The CDR3 loop is CASSSPTETRDTQYF. CDR3 bases: TGTGCCAGCAGTTCCCCCACGGAGACGAGAGATACGCAGTATTTT. The V call is TRBV28, the J call TRBJ2-3; the D is unclear. The CDR3 length is 15 residues. V gave up 4 bases and J gave up 5 bases, with 16 bases separating them. Per the germline V gene, CDR1 is MDHEN and CDR2 is SYDVKM.

The rearrangement joins TRBV9 to TRBJ2-2; 8 bases line up with TRBD1. Germline lookup yields CDR1 SGDLS and CDR2 YYNGEE. With V trimmed by 4 bases and J by 2 bases, 4 bases remained unmatched. This CDR3 region has 15 residues. CDR3 residues: CASSLDRGNTGELFF. CDR3 coding DNA: TGTGCCAGCAGCCTAGACAGGGGAAACACCGGGGAGCTGTTTTTT. Variable domain in full (rest from reference TRBV9 and TRBJ2-2): DSGVTQTPKHLITATGQRVTLRCSPRSGDLSVYWYQQSLDQGLQFLIQYYNGEERAKGNILERFSAQQFPDLHSELNLSSLELGDSALYFCASSLDRGNTGELFFGEGSRLTVL.

The chain has TRBV5-5 and TRBJ1-4; D not resolved. CDR1 is SGHKS, CDR2 YYEKEE, per germline (reference sequence). Trimming removed 2 bases from V and 6 bases from J, with 14 bases in between. CDR3 length equals 15 residues. The CDR3 spells CASSFESGTDEKLFF. For the CDR3, the DNA is TGTGCCAGCAGCTTCGAGTCAGGAACGGATGAAAAACTGTTTTTT.

The chain employs TRBV29-1 and TRBJ1-4, with 10 bases fitting TRBD1. The germline V gene has CDR1 SQVTM and CDR2 ANQGSEA. This CDR3 contains 16 residues. The junction had 8 bases not matched to a gene; V was cut back by 0 bases and J by 7 bases. CDR3 nucleotides: TGCAGCGTTGAAGATCTTAGGACAGGGGGGGGTGAAAAACTGTTTTTT. Protein product: CSVEDLRTGGGEKLFF.

V and J are TRBV5-4 and TRBJ2-1; 7 bases are a match to TRBD1. After removal of 4 bases from V and 0 bases from J, the junction contained 7 bases not matched to a gene. The CDR3 covers 16 residues. Germline assignment: CDR1 SGHNT and CDR2 YYREEE (reference sequence). The CDR3 sequence: CASSRPPGGSYNEQFF. The CDR3 bases are TGTGCCAGCAGCCGCCCGCCAGGGGGCTCCTACAATGAGCAGTTCTTC.

The chain links TRBV7-2 to TRBJ1-1, with D possibly matching TRBD1 (6 bases). In germline, CDR1 is SGHTA, CDR2 FQGNSA. V was shortened by 5 bases and J by 6 bases, with 19 bases between the two germline ends. The CDR3 runs to 15 residues. This CDR3 reads CASSPAGTGPSEAFF. CDR3 DNA sequence: TGTGCCAGCAGCCCCGCTGGAACAGGGCCATCTGAAGCTTTCTTT.

The chain joins TRBV4-2 to TRBJ2-2, with TRBD1 as a possible D gene (6 bases). This CDR3 spans 20 amino acids. V was shortened by 0 bases and J by 1 base, with 21 bases between the two germline ends. Germline V gene data show CDR1 as LGHNA and CDR2 as YNFKEQ. The CDR3 coding sequence is TGTGCCAGCAGCCAAGATTTGGGTATGGGGGCAGCTCAGAACACCGGGGAGCTGTTTTTT. This gives the protein CASSQDLGMGAAQNTGELFF.

The V gene is TRBV4-2, the J gene TRBJ2-7, with 7 bases aligning to TRBD2. Germline assignment: CDR1 LGHNA and CDR2 YNFKEQ. The CDR3 spans 18 residues. The J segment lost 4 bases and the V segment lost 4 bases, leaving 19 bases of the junction unmatched. The CDR3 coding sequence is TGTGCCAGCAGCCTGAACCCGAGTACGACCGGGACTATTTACGAGCAGTACTTC. Residues: CASSLNPSTTGTIYEQYF.

This clone was recorded once. The chain carries TRBV29-1 and TRBJ1-5; 8 bases are a match to TRBD1. V lost 4 bases and J lost 1; bases outside the gene matches: 9. The CDR3 has 16 residues. The V gene's germline CDR1 is SQVTM and CDR2 ANQGSEA. CDR3 DNA sequence: TGCAGCGTTGTTCTATCAGGGGGCGCCAGCAATCAGCCCCAGCATTTT. Its protein is CSVVLSGGASNQPQHF.

This clone was picked up a small number of times. J is TRBJ1-6 and V is TRBV6-1; the match to TRBD1 covers 8 bases. The junction had 6 bases not matched to a gene; V was cut back by 2 bases and J by 9 bases. The CDR3 is 15 residues long. In germline, CDR1 is MNHNS, CDR2 SASEGT. CDR3 nucleotide sequence: TGTGCCAGCAGTGAAATTCAGGGGGCGTCTTCACCCCTCCACTTT. The encoded protein is CASSEIQGASSPLHF.

V usage is TRBV6-1 and J usage is TRBJ1-2; TRBD1 might be the D (6 bases). The CDR3 has 15 residues. Looked up from germline, CDR1 is MNHNS and CDR2 is SASEGT. V dropped 7 bases and J dropped 4 bases, with 19 bases sitting between them. This CDR3 is CASISGQRSGYGYTF. CDR3 bases: TGTGCCAGCATATCCGGACAGAGGTCAGGCTATGGCTACACCTTC.

The gene calls are TRBV7-6 and TRBJ2-6; no firm D call. The CDR3 has 14 amino acids. The ends were cut back, 1 base at V and 10 bases at J, with 11 bases in the middle. Germline V gives CDR1 SGHVS, CDR2 FNYEAQ. Here the CDR3 DNA reads TGTGCCAGCAGCTTAGACACAGTTCGGAACGTCCTGACTTTC. Translation: CASSLDTVRNVLTF.